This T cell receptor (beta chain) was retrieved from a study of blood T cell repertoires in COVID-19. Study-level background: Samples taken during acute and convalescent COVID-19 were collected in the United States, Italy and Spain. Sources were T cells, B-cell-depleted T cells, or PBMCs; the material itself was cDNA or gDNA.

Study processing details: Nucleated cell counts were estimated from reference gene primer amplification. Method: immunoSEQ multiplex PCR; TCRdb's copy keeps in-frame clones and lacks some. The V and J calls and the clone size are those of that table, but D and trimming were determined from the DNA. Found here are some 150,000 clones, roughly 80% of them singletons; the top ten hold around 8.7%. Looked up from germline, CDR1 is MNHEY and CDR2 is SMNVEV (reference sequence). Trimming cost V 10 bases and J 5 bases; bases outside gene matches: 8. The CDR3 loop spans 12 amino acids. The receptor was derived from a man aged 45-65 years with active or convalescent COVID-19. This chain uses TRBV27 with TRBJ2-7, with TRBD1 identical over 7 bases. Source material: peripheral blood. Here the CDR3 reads CATLLTGHEQYF. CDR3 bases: TGTGCCACCCTCCTGACAGGGCACGAGCAGTACTTC.